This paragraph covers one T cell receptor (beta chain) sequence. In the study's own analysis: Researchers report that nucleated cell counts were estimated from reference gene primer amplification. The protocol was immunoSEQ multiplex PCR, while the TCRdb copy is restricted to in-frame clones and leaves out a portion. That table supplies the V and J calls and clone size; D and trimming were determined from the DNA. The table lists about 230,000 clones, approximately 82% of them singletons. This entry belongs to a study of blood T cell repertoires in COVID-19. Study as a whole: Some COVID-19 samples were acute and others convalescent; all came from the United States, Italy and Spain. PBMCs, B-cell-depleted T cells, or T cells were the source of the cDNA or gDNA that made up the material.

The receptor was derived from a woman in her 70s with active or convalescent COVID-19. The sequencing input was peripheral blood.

The CDR3 is CASSAGQIANYGYTF. In DNA, the CDR3 is TGTGCCAGCAGCGCGGGACAGATCGCTAACTATGGCTACACCTTC. V and J are TRBV7-9 and TRBJ1-2; the match to TRBD1 covers 7 bases. This CDR3 comprises 15 residues. CDR1 is SEHNR, CDR2 FQNEAQ, per germline (reference sequence). The V gene end was trimmed by 5 bases and the J gene end by 0 bases; junction bases not matched to a gene: 6.